Below are 18 T cell receptor beta chains sequenced from a single sample in a study of neurological immune-mediated disorders. Each CDR3 protein is one row after TCRdb ran MiXCR on the 5' RACE reads. Here the sample spans roughly 18,000 distinct CDR3 sequences, 27% being singletons. The sequencing sample was made of PBMCs. The receptors were sampled from a man aged 45-65 years with HTLV-1-associated myelopathy (HAM/TSP).

The chain employs TRBV20-1 and TRBJ2-3; 9 bases agree with TRBD2. The junction had 6 bases not matched to a gene; V was cut back by 3 bases and J by 2 bases. This CDR3 region has 15 residues. Germline V gene lookup returns CDR1 DFQATT and CDR2 SNEGSKA (reference sequence). The CDR3 DNA follows: TGCAGTGCTAGCCCCCCTAGCGGGGCCACAGATACGCAGTATTTT. Its translation: CSASPPSGATDTQYF.

The chain is built from TRBV29-1 and TRBJ2-3, with D perhaps matching TRBD1 (6 bases). Germline CDR1 is SQVTM and CDR2 is ANQGSEA. This CDR3 spans 14 amino acids. Trimming shortened V by 7 bases and J by 3 bases, and 17 bases separated the two germline ends. The CDR3 nucleotides read TGCAGCGGCAAAGACAGGTTGAGTACAGATACGCAGTATTTT. Translated, it gives CSGKDRLSTDTQYF.

The chain couples TRBV20-1 to TRBJ2-7, with D tentatively TRBD2 (5 bases). This CDR3 is built from 11 residues. V lost 5 bases and J 2 bases, leaving 7 bases between the germline ends. Germline values: CDR1 DFQATT, CDR2 SNEGSKA (reference sequence). CDR3 sequence: CSAAGTYEQYF. CDR3 sequence (DNA): TGCAGTGCTGCCGGGACCTACGAGCAGTACTTC.

The genes are TRBV20-1 and TRBJ1-3; D not resolved. Between the trimmed V and J ends, which lost 0 bases and 6 bases, there was a span of 15 bases. The CDR3 has 15 residues. Per the germline V gene, CDR1 is DFQATT and CDR2 is SNEGSKA (reference sequence). The CDR3: CSARDPQTTINTIYF. In DNA form, the CDR3 reads TGCAGTGCTAGAGACCCCCAAACTACGATAAACACCATATATTTT.

The chain has TRBV20-1 and TRBJ1-1; no reliable D call. Per the germline V gene, CDR1 is DFQATT and CDR2 is SNEGSKA (reference sequence). V gave up 3 bases and J gave up 2 bases, with 7 bases separating them. The CDR3 has 12 amino acids. The CDR3, as DNA: TGCAGTGCTAGGCAAGGTAACACTGAAGCTTTCTTT. Translating it yields CSARQGNTEAFF.

The chain couples TRBV11-2 to TRBJ1-1; D is uncertain. Germline CDR1 and CDR2: SGHAT and FQNNGV. With 5 bases removed from V and 4 bases from J, the gap between germline ends came to 11 bases. There are 13 residues in the CDR3. CDR3: CASSPSSFTEAFF. CDR3 in DNA: TGTGCCAGCAGCCCCTCCTCGTTCACTGAAGCTTTCTTT.

This sequence joins TRBV6-5 and TRBJ1-5; tentatively, D is TRBD1 (5 bases). The V end was cut by 2 bases, the J end by 4 bases, with 6 bases between. Germline CDR1 reads MNHEY; CDR2 reads SVGAGI. This CDR3 has 13 amino acids. For the CDR3, the DNA is TGTGCCAGCAGTTACGGACAAAATCAGCCCCAGCATTTT. As protein: CASSYGQNQPQHF.

This clonotype turned up a few times. The chain is built from TRBV2 and TRBJ2-1, with D possibly TRBD2 on 5 matching bases. The CDR3 contains 15 residues. Germline V gene lookup returns CDR1 SNHLY and CDR2 FYNNEI. The ends were cut back, 7 bases at V and 7 bases at J, with 20 bases in the middle. Here the CDR3 DNA reads TGTGCCAGCACCGGTGGGAGAATTCGCCGGAATGAGCAGTTCTTC. Protein product: CASTGGRIRRNEQFF.

The chain couples TRBV5-1 to TRBJ1-1; 8 bases line up with TRBD1. Trimming at V came to 5 bases and at J to 4 bases, leaving 4 bases not matched to a gene. CDR1 SGHRS and CDR2 YFSETQ come from the germline V gene. There are 13 residues in the CDR3. CDR3 in DNA: TGCGCCAGCAGGACAGGGGTCGGCACTGAAGCTTTCTTT. It is translated as CASRTGVGTEAFF.

This clonotype has ten or more counts. This chain connects TRBV29-1 to TRBJ2-1, with 16 bases fitting TRBD2. In germline, CDR1 is SQVTM, CDR2 ANQGSEA. The CDR3 is 18 amino acids. The V and J ends lost 4 bases and 2 bases, in that order; junction bases with no gene match: 8. The CDR3 here is CSVGGGLAGGRPYNEQFF. The CDR3 DNA reads TGCAGCGTTGGCGGGGGACTAGCGGGGGGGCGCCCCTACAATGAGCAGTTCTTC.

The rearrangement joins TRBV3-1 to TRBJ2-3, with 12 bases fitting TRBD2. The CDR3 totals 15 residues. In germline, CDR1 is LGHDT, CDR2 YNNKEL (reference sequence). The ends lost 4 bases at V and 8 bases at J; junction bases unmatched: 7. This CDR3 is CASSLWTSGAITQYF. DNA for the CDR3: TGTGCCAGCAGCCTTTGGACTAGCGGGGCGATTACGCAGTATTTT.

The V gene is TRBV7-2, the J gene TRBJ2-1; a possible D gene is TRBD1 (5 bases). This CDR3 spans 10 amino acids. V was pared by 4 bases and J by 16 bases, with 11 bases between. CDR1 SGHTA and CDR2 FQGNSA come from the germline V gene. The CDR3: CASSSGQGFF. DNA of the CDR3: TGTGCCAGCAGCTCCGGGCAGGGCTTCTTC.

This clonotype came up once. The chain combines TRBV6-1 with TRBJ2-4; 8 bases align to TRBD2. The CDR3 length is 15 residues. With V trimmed by 4 bases and J by 0 bases, 2 bases remained unmatched. Germline lookup yields CDR1 MNHNS and CDR2 SASEGT. The CDR3 nucleotides are TGTGCCAGCAGTGGCGGGGGGACAGCCAAAAACATTCAGTACTTC. It is translated as CASSGGGTAKNIQYF.

This clonotype was seen many times. The V gene is TRBV18, the J gene TRBJ2-7, with D possibly TRBD1 on 6 matching bases. V dropped 3 bases and J dropped 2 bases, with 11 bases sitting between them. The CDR3 spans 14 residues. The germline V gene encodes CDR1 KGHSH and CDR2 LQKENI. DNA of the CDR3: TGTGCCAGCTCACCGGACAGACTCACCTACGAGCAGTACTTC. As protein: CASSPDRLTYEQYF.

DNA of the CDR3: TGTGCCAGCAGCAAGGCAAGGGGTGGGGCCCATGAAGCTTTCTTT. This codes for CASSKARGGAHEAFF. The J gene is TRBJ1-1, the V gene TRBV7-2; possible D gene TRBD1, 5 bases. There are 15 residues in the CDR3. V was pared by 5 bases and J by 7 bases, with 20 bases between. CDR1 and CDR2 (germline): SGHTA, FQGNSA.

The chain combines TRBV4-1 with TRBJ2-7; D is unclear. Trimming cost V 1 base and J 6 bases, with 10 bases left between them. CDR3 length: 13 amino acids. Germline CDR1 MGHRA, CDR2 YSYEKL. The chain's CDR3 is CASSQVGEREQYF. Written as DNA, the CDR3 is TGCGCCAGCAGCCAAGTTGGCGAACGCGAGCAGTACTTC.

The rearrangement joins TRBV9 to TRBJ2-3; the match to TRBD1 covers 8 bases. V gave up 4 bases and J gave up 5 bases; unmatched junction bases: 9. Looked up from germline, CDR1 is SGDLS and CDR2 is YYNGEE. This CDR3 region has 15 residues. The CDR3 bases are TGTGCCAGCAGCTTCCAGGGGGCGGACGGAGATACGCAGTATTTT. This gives the protein CASSFQGADGDTQYF.

The chain uses TRBV7-9 and TRBJ1-1, with no clear D. V was pared by 1 base and J by 2 bases, with 8 bases between. The CDR3 runs 14 residues. Germline lookup yields CDR1 SEHNR and CDR2 FQNEAQ (reference sequence). CDR3 region: CASSLVAANTEAFF. CDR3 coding DNA: TGTGCCAGCAGCTTAGTTGCGGCCAACACTGAAGCTTTCTTT.